The TCR beta chain described here comes from a study of blood T cell repertoires in COVID-19. Study background: Acute-phase and convalescent COVID-19 samples originated in the United States, Italy and Spain. PBMCs, B-cell-depleted T cells, or T cells provided the cDNA or gDNA that made up the material.

Original analysis: Estimation of nucleated cell counts relied on the amplification of reference gene primers. The method was immunoSEQ multiplex PCR; TCRdb's version includes in-frame clones alone and lacks a portion of them. V and J calls and clone size are as listed in that table; D and trimming were resolved from the DNA. The sample lists tens of thousands of clones, 82% occurring once. Germline V gene lookup returns CDR1 SGDLS and CDR2 YYNGEE. This CDR3 is 15 amino acids long. V shed 3 bases, J shed 0 bases, and the junction held 6 bases outside the gene matches. The V gene is TRBV9, the J gene TRBJ2-7, with 7 bases matching TRBD1. Material: peripheral blood. The TCR sequence derives from an older woman with acute or convalescent COVID-19. CDR3 loop: CASSEAGTASYEQYF. The CDR3 region has the DNA TGTGCCAGCAGCGAAGCAGGGACAGCCTCCTACGAGCAGTACTTC.